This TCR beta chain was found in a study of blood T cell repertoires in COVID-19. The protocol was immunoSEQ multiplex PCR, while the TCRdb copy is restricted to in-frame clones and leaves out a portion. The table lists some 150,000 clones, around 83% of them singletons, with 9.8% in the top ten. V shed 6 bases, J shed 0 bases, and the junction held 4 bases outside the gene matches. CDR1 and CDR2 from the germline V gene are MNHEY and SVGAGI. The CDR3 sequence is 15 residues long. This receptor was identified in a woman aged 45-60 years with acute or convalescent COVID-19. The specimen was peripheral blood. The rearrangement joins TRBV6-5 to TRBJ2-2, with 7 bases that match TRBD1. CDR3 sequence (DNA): TGTGCCAGCAGGAGGACAGGTTCGAACACCGGGGAGCTGTTTTTT. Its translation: CASRRTGSNTGELFF.